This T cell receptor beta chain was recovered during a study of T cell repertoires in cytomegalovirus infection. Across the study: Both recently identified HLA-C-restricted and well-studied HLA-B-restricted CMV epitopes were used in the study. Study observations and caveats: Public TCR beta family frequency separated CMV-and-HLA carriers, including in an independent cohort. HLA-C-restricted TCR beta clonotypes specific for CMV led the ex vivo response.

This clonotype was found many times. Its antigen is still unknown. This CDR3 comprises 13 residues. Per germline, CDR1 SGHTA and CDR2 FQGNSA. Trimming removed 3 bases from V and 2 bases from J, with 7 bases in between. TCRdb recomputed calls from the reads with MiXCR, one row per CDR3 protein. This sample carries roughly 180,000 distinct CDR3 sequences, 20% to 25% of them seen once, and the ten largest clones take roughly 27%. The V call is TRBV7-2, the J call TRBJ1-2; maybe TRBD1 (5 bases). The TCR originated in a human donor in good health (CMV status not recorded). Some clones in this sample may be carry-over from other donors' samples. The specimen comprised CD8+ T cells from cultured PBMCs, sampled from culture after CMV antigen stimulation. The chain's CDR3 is CASSLGQNYGYTF. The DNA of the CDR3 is TGTGCCAGCAGCTTGGGGCAGAACTATGGCTACACCTTC.